Each of the 13 T cell receptor beta chains below was sequenced from the same sample in a study of radiotherapy plus CTLA-4 blockade in lung cancer. Some clones are missing from TCRdb's copy, which holds only in-frame ones; the method was immunoSEQ multiplex PCR. The sample consists of 81,000 or so clones, around 86% of them appearing once. Material: peripheral blood, obtained from a patient treated with radiotherapy plus ipilimumab. The source is a human donor with non-small cell lung cancer who had stable disease on radiotherapy plus ipilimumab.

The genes are TRBV7-3 and TRBJ2-7, with TRBD1 identical over 7 bases. J was trimmed by 3 bases and V by 3 bases; bases with no gene match: 5. This CDR3 is built from 14 residues. CDR1 and CDR2 (germline): SGHTA, FQGTGA. The CDR3 coding sequence is TGTGCCAGCAGCTTGATAGGGGGCGGCTACGAGCAGTACTTC. It codes for CASSLIGGGYEQYF.

The V call is TRBV11-2, the J call TRBJ2-1; D gene unclear. Germline values: CDR1 SGHAT, CDR2 FQNNGV. The CDR3 spans 12 residues. V was pared by 5 bases and J by 2 bases, with 4 bases between. The CDR3 is CASSRPYNEQFF. The DNA for the CDR3 is TGTGCCAGCAGCCGACCCTACAATGAGCAGTTCTTC.

About this clone itself: Mismatch with germline at one junction end may stem from a read error. V usage is TRBV15 and J usage is TRBJ2-2, with a weak D call TRBD1 (5 bases). The germline gives CDR1 LNHNV, CDR2 YYDKDF (reference sequence). The CDR3 covers 14 residues. CDR3 loop: CATSRDDGRVPSIF. The CDR3 nucleotides read TGTGCCACCAGCAGAGATGATGGCAGGGTCCCCTCTATTTTT. Together with reference TRBV15 and TRBJ2-2, the CDR3 gives the full variable domain: DAMVIQNPRYQVTQFGKPVTLSCSQTLNHNVMYWYQQKSSQAPKLLFHYYDKDFNNEADTPDNFQSRRPNTSFCFLDIRSPGLGDTAMYLCATSRDDGRVPSIFGEGSRLTVL.

The CDR3 reads CASRQGASGNTIYF. CDR3 nucleotide sequence: TGTGCCAGCAGGCAGGGGGCATCTGGAAACACCATATATTTT. The chain employs TRBV2 and TRBJ1-3; 8 nucleotides line up with TRBD1. From germline, CDR1 is SNHLY and CDR2 FYNNEI. CDR3 length equals 14 residues. Trimming at V came to 6 bases and at J to 1 base, leaving 2 bases not matched to a gene.

The J gene is TRBJ2-2, the V gene TRBV6-4; D is possibly TRBD1 or TRBD2 (5 bases each). V lost 1 base and J lost 6, with 12 bases in between. The CDR3 contains 15 residues. Per the germline V gene, CDR1 is MRHNA and CDR2 is SNTAGT. DNA for the CDR3: TGTGCCAGCAGTGACTTAGCGAAGGGGTCCGGGGAGCTGTTTTTT. Protein sequence: CASSDLAKGSGELFF.

The chain recombines TRBV28 with TRBJ2-2; D not resolved. V gave up 2 bases and J gave up 6 bases, with 7 bases separating them. This CDR3 has 13 amino acids. Germline CDR1 is MDHEN and CDR2 is SYDVKM. CDR3 nucleotide sequence: TGTGCCAGCAGTTTAGTGGTGCCCGGGGAGCTGTTTTTT. It specifies CASSLVVPGELFF.

The V gene is TRBV14, the J gene TRBJ2-5; TRBD2 is a possible D gene (5 bases). The DNA end is more similar to TRBJ2-7, so the J call may be wrong. Germline-derived CDR1 and CDR2 are SGHDN and FVKESK. The length of the CDR3 is 15 residues. CDR3 coding DNA: TGTGCCAGCAGCCAATCGATTGGGGTCCGGGGCGAGCAGTACTTC. It is translated as CASSQSIGVRGEQYF.

The CDR3 is CASSHRLEANEQYF. CDR3 sequence (DNA): TGCGCCAGCAGCCACAGATTAGAAGCTAACGAGCAGTACTTC. This chain links TRBV5-1 with TRBJ2-7, with D hard to call. V lost 4 bases and J 5 bases, leaving 16 bases between the germline ends. This CDR3 has 14 residues. The germline gives CDR1 SGHRS, CDR2 YFSETQ.

The chain combines TRBV19 with TRBJ2-2; 9 bases match TRBD1. CDR3 length: 16 residues. Germline V lookup: CDR1 LNHDA, CDR2 SQIVND (reference sequence). The V gene end was trimmed by 5 bases and the J gene end by 0 bases; junction bases not matched to a gene: 4. The CDR3 loop reads CASSLRTGANTGELFF. The CDR3 DNA is TGTGCCAGTAGTCTCCGGACAGGGGCGAACACCGGGGAGCTGTTTTTT.

The chain employs TRBV30 and TRBJ2-1; 9 positions match TRBD2. CDR1 and CDR2 from the germline V gene are GTSNPN and SVGIG (reference sequence). This CDR3 is built from 21 residues. Germline trimming cut 1 base from V and 0 bases from J; bases unmatched to any gene: 19. CDR3 in amino acids: CAWSGELAGAREGFSYNEQFF. The CDR3 region has the DNA TGTGCCTGGAGTGGGGAACTAGCGGGCGCCCGAGAGGGGTTCTCCTACAATGAGCAGTTCTTC.

The CDR3 DNA reads as TGTGCCAGCAGTGAAGAAGCGGGAGTAGGTGAGCAGTTCTTC. This encodes CASSEEAGVGEQFF. The J gene is TRBJ2-1, the V gene TRBV6-4; 8 positions agree with TRBD2. Germline assignment: CDR1 MRHNA and CDR2 SNTAGT. J lost 9 bases, V lost 3 bases, and 7 bases had no gene match. The CDR3 spans 14 residues.

The gene calls are TRBV30 and TRBJ2-2, with D uncertain. The CDR3 length is 12 residues. The germline V gene encodes CDR1 GTSNPN and CDR2 SVGIG (reference sequence). The V end lost 4 bases, the J end lost 6 bases, and 9 bases lay between the germline ends. CDR3 bases: TGTGCCTGGACCCTTAACGCCGGGGAGCTGTTTTTT. Translation gives CAWTLNAGELFF.

The rearrangement joins TRBV12-5 to TRBJ1-1; D not resolved. This CDR3 comprises 15 residues. V lost 1 base to trimming and J lost 5 bases, with 14 bases between them. Germline assignment: CDR1 LGHNT and CDR2 FRNRAP. The CDR3 sequence: CASGLGQAGRTEAFF. DNA for the CDR3: TGTGCTAGTGGTTTGGGGCAGGCGGGAAGGACTGAAGCTTTCTTT.